A single sample gave rise to the 3 T cell receptor beta chains below, sequenced in a study of PD-L1 blockade in urothelial cancer. TCRdb's copy holds only in-frame clones and misses some; the assay was immunoSEQ multiplex PCR. The sample contains about 130,000 clones, about four fifths of which appear only once. Time point noted: pretreatment peripheral blood. Here the sequenced sample was PBMCs, taken around atezolizumab (anti-PD-L1) treatment. These receptor sequences come from a man in his forties or fifties with urothelial cancer.

The gene calls are TRBV5-1 and TRBJ2-2; 8 bases are shared with TRBD1. Germline lookup yields CDR1 SGHRS and CDR2 YFSETQ. This CDR3 is built from 15 residues. Unmatched junction bases numbered 1, after V lost 2 bases and J lost 1 base. The CDR3 loop is CASSLGQGNTGELFF. For the CDR3, the DNA is TGCGCCAGCAGCTTAGGACAGGGGAACACCGGGGAGCTGTTTTTT. Combining the CDR3 with reference TRBV5-1 and TRBJ2-2 gives the whole variable domain KAGVTQTPRYLIKTRGQQVTLSCSPISGHRSVSWYQQTPGQGLQFLFEYFSETQRNKGNFPGRFSGRQFSNSRSEMNVSTLELGDSALYLCASSLGQGNTGELFFGEGSRLTVL.

The J gene is TRBJ2-7, the V gene TRBV7-9; possible D gene TRBD1, 6 bases. CDR1 and CDR2 (germline): SEHNR, FQNEAQ (reference sequence). V lost 5 bases and J lost 0, with 17 bases in between. The CDR3 runs 16 residues. The CDR3 region has the DNA TGTGCCAGCAGCACCACGACAGGTCAAAACTCCTACGAGCAGTACTTC. This gives the protein CASSTTTGQNSYEQYF.

The chain employs TRBV10-3 and TRBJ2-3; 11 bases match TRBD2. The CDR3 is 16 residues long. Trimming removed 4 bases from V and 2 bases from J; junction bases left unmatched: 5. Per the germline V gene, CDR1 is ENHRY and CDR2 is SYGVKD. As DNA, the CDR3 is TGTGCCATCAGTGGGGGGACTAGCGGATACACAGATACGCAGTATTTT. This sequence encodes CAISGGTSGYTDTQYF.